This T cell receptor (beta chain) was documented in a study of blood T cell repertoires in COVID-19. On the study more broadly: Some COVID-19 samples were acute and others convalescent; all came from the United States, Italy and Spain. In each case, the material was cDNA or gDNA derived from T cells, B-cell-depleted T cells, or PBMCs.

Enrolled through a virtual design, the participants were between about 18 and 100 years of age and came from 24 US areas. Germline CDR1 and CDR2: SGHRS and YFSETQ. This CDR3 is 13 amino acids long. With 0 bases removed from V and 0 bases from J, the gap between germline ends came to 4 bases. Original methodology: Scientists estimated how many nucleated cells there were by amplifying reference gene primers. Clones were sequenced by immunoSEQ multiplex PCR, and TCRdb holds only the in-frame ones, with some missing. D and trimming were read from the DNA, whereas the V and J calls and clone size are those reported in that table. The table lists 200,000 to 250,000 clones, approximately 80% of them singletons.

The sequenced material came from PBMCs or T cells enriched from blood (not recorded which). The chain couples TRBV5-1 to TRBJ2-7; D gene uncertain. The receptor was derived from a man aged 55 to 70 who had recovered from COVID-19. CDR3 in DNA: TGCGCCAGCAGCTTGGGGAGCTCCTACGAGCAGTACTTC. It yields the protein CASSLGSSYEQYF. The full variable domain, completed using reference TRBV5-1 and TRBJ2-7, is KAGVTQTPRYLIKTRGQQVTLSCSPISGHRSVSWYQQTPGQGLQFLFEYFSETQRNKGNFPGRFSGRQFSNSRSEMNVSTLELGDSALYLCASSLGSSYEQYFGPGTRLTVT.